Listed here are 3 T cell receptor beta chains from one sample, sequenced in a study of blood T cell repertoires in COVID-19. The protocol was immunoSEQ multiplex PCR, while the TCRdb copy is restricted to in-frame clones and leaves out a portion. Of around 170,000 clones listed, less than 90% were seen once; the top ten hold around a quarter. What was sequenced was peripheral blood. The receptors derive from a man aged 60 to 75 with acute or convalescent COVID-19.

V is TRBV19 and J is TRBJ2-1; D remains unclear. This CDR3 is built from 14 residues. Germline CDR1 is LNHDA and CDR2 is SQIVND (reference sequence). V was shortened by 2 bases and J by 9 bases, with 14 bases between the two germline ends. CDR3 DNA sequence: TGTGCCAGTAGTATAACCCAGCTTAGCACTGAGCAGTTCTTC. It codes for CASSITQLSTEQFF. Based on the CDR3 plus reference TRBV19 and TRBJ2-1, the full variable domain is DGGITQSPKYLFRKEGQNVTLSCEQNLNHDAMYWYRQDPGQGLRLIYYSQIVNDFQKGDIAEGYSVSREKKESFPLTVTSAQKNPTAFYLCASSITQLSTEQFFGPGTRLTVL.

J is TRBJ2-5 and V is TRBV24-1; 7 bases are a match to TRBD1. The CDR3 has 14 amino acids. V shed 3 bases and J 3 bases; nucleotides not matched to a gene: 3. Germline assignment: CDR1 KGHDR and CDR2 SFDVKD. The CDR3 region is CATSDLGTEETQYF. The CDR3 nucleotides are TGTGCCACCAGTGATCTCGGGACAGAAGAGACCCAGTACTTC.

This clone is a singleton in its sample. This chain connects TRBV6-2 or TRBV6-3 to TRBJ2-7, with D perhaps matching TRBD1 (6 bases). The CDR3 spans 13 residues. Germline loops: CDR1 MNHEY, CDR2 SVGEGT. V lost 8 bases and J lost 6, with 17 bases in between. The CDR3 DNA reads TGTGCCAGCGGCCCGGGACATTTTGTCGAGCAGTACTTC. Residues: CASGPGHFVEQYF.